Detailed here is one TCR beta chain. The data belong to a study of shared clonotypes between healthy human individuals. The wider study: CD4 naive cells filled three plates per donor, CD4 memory three, CD8 naive two and CD8 memory one.

Germline CDR1 reads SGDLS; CDR2 reads YYNGEE. Trimming cost V 0 bases and J 3 bases, with 7 bases left between them. This CDR3 region has 15 residues. Generated by immunoSEQ multiplex PCR, the TCRdb table keeps only in-frame clones and is missing some. The repertoire holds 650,000 to 700,000 clones, roughly 91% seen once, with approximately 35% in the top ten. The sequenced material came from memory CD8+ T cells from PBMCs. The subset here: CD45RO+ cells pooled with CCR7-negative TemRA cells. V and J are TRBV9 and TRBJ2-6; unclear D gene. The source is a man between 18 and 35 years old in good health. Some clones in this sample may be carry-over from other donors' samples. The CDR3 is CASSVGRDGANVLTF. The DNA of the CDR3 is TGTGCCAGCAGCGTAGGAAGGGATGGGGCCAACGTCCTGACTTTC.